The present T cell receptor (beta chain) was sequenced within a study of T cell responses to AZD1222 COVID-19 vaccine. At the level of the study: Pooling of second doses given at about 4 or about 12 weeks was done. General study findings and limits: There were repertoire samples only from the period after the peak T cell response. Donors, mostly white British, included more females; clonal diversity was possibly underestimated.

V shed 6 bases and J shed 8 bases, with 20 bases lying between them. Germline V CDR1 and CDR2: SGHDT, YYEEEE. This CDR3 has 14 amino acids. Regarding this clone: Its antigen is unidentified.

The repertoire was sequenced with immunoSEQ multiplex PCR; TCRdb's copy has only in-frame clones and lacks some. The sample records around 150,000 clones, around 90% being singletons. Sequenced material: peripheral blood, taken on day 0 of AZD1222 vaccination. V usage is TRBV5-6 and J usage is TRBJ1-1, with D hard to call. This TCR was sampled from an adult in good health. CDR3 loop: CASILWSGYPEAFF. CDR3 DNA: TGTGCCAGCATCCTATGGTCGGGGTATCCCGAAGCTTTCTTT.